This T cell receptor beta chain originates from a study of cytomegalovirus exposure and HLA in healthy donors. Overall study findings and caveats: The authors listed 150 to 200 TCR beta chains as cytomegalovirus-associated. Highly shared variants forming one cluster were likely a sequencing artifact.

The CDR3 totals 16 residues. CDR1 and CDR2 from the germline V gene are SNHLY and FYNNEI. V lost 3 bases and J lost 1, with 15 bases in between. Vbeta (60) and Jbeta (13) primers were used in the PCR. Generated by immunoSEQ multiplex PCR, the TCRdb table keeps only in-frame clones and is missing some. The data show about 130,000 clones, 65% to 75% seen once. In the case of this clone: Antigen specificity is unknown.

The rearrangement links TRBV2 to TRBJ2-5; maybe TRBD1 (7 bases). The sequence was collected from a woman between 45 and 60 years old in good health and CMV-seropositive. The specimen sequenced was PBMCs. In nucleotides, the CDR3 is TGTGCCAGCAGTGACGGTGGAGGGGGCTTCCAAGAGACCCAGTACTTC. It codes for CASSDGGGGFQETQYF.